Below, one T cell receptor beta chain is given with its context. Its antigen is not known. These data come from a study of T cell responses to AZD1222 COVID-19 vaccine. Losses at the gene ends were 2 bases for V and 7 bases for J; bases not matched to a gene: 14. Germline CDR1 and CDR2: MNHEY and SMNVEV (reference sequence). The CDR3 has 18 residues. Produced via immunoSEQ multiplex PCR; TCRdb's table is partial and in-frame only. Here the sample spans over 100,000 clones, almost 95% being singletons. General study results and limits: There were mostly white British donors and more females than males, and clonal diversity was possibly underestimated. Nearly half of the spike-specific TCRs reportedly recognize variant regions that carry no mutations. Every sample of the repertoires postdated the peak T cell response. Increases in Spike-specific TCR breadth and depth were seen after two AZD1222 doses.

V and J are TRBV27 and TRBJ2-4; the match to TRBD2 covers 10 bases. This receptor was identified in an adult in good health. The sample here was peripheral blood, taken on day 0 of AZD1222 vaccination. The CDR3 DNA reads as TGTGCCAGCAGTTTAATAGTGGCTAGCGGGGGCCGTAAGAACATTCAGTACTTC. Translated, it gives CASSLIVASGGRKNIQYF.